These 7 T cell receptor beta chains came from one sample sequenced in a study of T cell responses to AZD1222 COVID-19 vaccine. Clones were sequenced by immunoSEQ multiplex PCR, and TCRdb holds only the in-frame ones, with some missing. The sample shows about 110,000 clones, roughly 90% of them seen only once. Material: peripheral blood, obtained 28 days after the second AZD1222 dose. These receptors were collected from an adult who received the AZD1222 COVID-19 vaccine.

The CDR3 nucleotides are TGTGCCAGCAGCTTACTGGAGACCCAGTACTTC. Protein product: CASSLLETQYF. J is TRBJ2-5 and V is TRBV7-9; unclear D gene. From germline, CDR1 is SEHNR and CDR2 FQNEAQ (reference sequence). This CDR3 is built from 11 residues. With 2 bases removed from V and 5 bases from J, the gap between germline ends came to 3 bases.

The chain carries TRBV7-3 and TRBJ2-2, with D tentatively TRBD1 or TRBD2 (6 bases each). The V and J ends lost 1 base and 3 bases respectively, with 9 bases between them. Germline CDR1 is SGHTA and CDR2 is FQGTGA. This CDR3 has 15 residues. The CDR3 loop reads CASSLKGGDTGELFF. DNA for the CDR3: TGTGCCAGCAGCTTAAAGGGGGGCGACACCGGGGAGCTGTTTTTT. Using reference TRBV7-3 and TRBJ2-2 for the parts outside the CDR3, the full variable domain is GAGVSQTPSNKVTEKGKYVELRCDPISGHTALYWYRQSLGQGPEFLIYFQGTGAADDSGLPNDRFFAVRPEGSVSTLKIQRTERGDSAVYLCASSLKGGDTGELFFGEGSRLTVL.

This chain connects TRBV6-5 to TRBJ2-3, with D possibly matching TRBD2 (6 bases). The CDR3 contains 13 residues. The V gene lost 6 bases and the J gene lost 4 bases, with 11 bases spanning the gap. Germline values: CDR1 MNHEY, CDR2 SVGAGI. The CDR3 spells CASSRTISDTQYF. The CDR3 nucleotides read TGTGCCAGCAGCCGGACTATCTCAGATACGCAGTATTTT.

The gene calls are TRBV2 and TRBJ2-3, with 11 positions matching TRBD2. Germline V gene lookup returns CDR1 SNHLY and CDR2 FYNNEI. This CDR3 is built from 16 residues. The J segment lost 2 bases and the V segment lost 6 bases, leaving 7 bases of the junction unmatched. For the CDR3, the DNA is TGTGCCAGCAGGACCGGGACTAGCGGTATCACAGATACGCAGTATTTT. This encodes CASRTGTSGITDTQYF.

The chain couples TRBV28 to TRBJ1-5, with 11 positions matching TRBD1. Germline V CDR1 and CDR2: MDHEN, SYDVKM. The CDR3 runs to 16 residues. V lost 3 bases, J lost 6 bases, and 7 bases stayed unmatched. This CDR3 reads CASSFFGQGAFQPQHF. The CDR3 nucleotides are TGTGCCAGCAGTTTTTTCGGACAGGGGGCATTTCAGCCCCAGCATTTT.

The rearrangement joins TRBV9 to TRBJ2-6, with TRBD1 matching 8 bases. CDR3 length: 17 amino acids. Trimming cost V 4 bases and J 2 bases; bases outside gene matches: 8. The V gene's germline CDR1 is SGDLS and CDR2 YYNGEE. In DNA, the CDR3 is TGTGCCAGCAGCTTAACAGGGGGAAGAGCTGGGGCCAACGTCCTGACTTTC. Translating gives CASSLTGGRAGANVLTF. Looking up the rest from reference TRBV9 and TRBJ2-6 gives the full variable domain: DSGVTQTPKHLITATGQRVTLRCSPRSGDLSVYWYQQSLDQGLQFLIQYYNGEERAKGNILERFSAQQFPDLHSELNLSSLELGDSALYFCASSLTGGRAGANVLTFGAGSRLTVL.

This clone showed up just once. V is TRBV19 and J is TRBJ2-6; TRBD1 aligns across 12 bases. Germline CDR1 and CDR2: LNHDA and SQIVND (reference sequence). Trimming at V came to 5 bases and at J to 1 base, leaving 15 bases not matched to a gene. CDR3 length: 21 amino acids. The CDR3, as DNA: TGTGCCAGTAGTGCGCCCGGGACAGGGGGCGGAAACCCTTCTGGGGCCAACGTCCTGACTTTC. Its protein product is CASSAPGTGGGNPSGANVLTF.